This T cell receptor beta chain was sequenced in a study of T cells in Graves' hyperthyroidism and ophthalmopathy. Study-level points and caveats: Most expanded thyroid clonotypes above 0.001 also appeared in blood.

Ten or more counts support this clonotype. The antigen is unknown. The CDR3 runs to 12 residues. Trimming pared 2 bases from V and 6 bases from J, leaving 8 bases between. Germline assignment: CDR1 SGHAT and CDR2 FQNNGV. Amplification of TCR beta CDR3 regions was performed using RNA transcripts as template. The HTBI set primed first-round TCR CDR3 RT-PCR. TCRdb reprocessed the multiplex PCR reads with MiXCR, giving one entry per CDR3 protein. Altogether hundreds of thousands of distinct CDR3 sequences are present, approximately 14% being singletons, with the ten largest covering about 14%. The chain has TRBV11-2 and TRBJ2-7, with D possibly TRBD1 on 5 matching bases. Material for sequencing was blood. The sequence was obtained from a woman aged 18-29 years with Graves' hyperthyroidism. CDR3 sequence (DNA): TGTGCCAGCAGCTTAACAGGCGCCGAGCAGTACTTC. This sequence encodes CASSLTGAEQYF.